These T cell receptor beta chains were read from a single sample in a study of T cells after posttransplantation cyclophosphamide. Using immunoSEQ multiplex PCR, the repertoire was profiled, and TCRdb retains in-frame clones only, with some absent. The repertoire shows some 40,000 clones, none seen only once; the top ten take 4% to 5%. Sequencing was performed on PBMCs. The receptors derive from a woman between 45 and 65 years old in good health and a related stem cell transplant donor. The CDR3 runs from the conserved cysteine through the conserved F or W. The order of the fields is CDR3 DNA, CDR3 protein, D gene, clone size, V gene, J gene. A D gene is named only where the DNA matches it firmly. The size entry is marked missing in some rows and otherwise reads once, few, many or a size class.

CDR3 DNA: TGTGCCAGCAGCTTAGCGGGGGACGCCGCGACCCAGTACTTC
CDR3 protein: CASSLAGDAATQYF
D gene: .
clone size: many
V gene: TRBV11-2
J gene: TRBJ2-5

CDR3 DNA: TGTGCCAGCGATGGGGCAGGGGGCACAGATACGCAGTATTTT
CDR3 protein: CASDGAGGTDTQYF
D gene: .
clone size: many
V gene: TRBV28
J gene: TRBJ2-3

CDR3 DNA: TGTGCCAGCAGCTTAGGCTCGACAGGACCTAAAGAGACCCAGTACTTC
CDR3 protein: CASSLGSTGPKETQYF
D gene: .
clone size: many
V gene: TRBV11-3
J gene: TRBJ2-5

CDR3 DNA: TGTGCCAGCAGTCCTGGACAGGGGTATAATCAGCCCCAGCATTTT
CDR3 protein: CASSPGQGYNQPQHF
D gene: TRBD1
clone size: many
V gene: TRBV6-4
J gene: TRBJ1-5

CDR3 DNA: TGTGCCAGCAGCGTAGGAGTTTTAATAGGTTCTGGCAGGGCTGACACTGAAGCTTTCTTT
CDR3 protein: CASSVGVLIGSGRADTEAFF
D gene: .
clone size: many
V gene: TRBV9
J gene: TRBJ1-1

CDR3 DNA: TGTGCCAGCAGTTCGGGGGACCTTTACGAGCAGTACTTC
CDR3 protein: CASSSGDLYEQYF
D gene: .
clone size: .
V gene: TRBV6-5
J gene: TRBJ2-7

CDR3 DNA: TGTGCCAGTTCGGCGGCGGCCTCTGGAAACACCATATATTTT
CDR3 protein: CASSAAASGNTIYF
D gene: .
clone size: many
V gene: TRBV6-5
J gene: TRBJ1-3

CDR3 DNA: TGTGCCAGCAGTTTAACTCTGACAGGGAAGAACACTGAAGCTTTCTTT
CDR3 protein: CASSLTLTGKNTEAFF
D gene: TRBD1
clone size: many
V gene: TRBV28
J gene: TRBJ1-1

CDR3 DNA: TGTGCCAGCAGTTTATCGTGGGGGGTGCATTCACCCCTCCACTTT
CDR3 protein: CASSLSWGVHSPLHF
D gene: .
clone size: many
V gene: TRBV27
J gene: TRBJ1-6

CDR3 DNA: TGTGCCAGCACCTACAGGGACAGTGGCACTGAAGCTTTCTTT
CDR3 protein: CASTYRDSGTEAFF
D gene: TRBD1
clone size: many
V gene: TRBV6-5
J gene: TRBJ1-1

CDR3 DNA: TGTGCCAGCAGCCCCAGGGTGGGACTCCGGGAAGCAGATACGCAGTATTTT
CDR3 protein: CASSPRVGLREADTQYF
D gene: .
clone size: many
V gene: TRBV7-8
J gene: TRBJ2-3

CDR3 DNA: TGTGCCAGCAGCCGGGGACAGGGCGGGCAGCCCCAGCATTTT
CDR3 protein: CASSRGQGGQPQHF
D gene: TRBD1
clone size: many
V gene: TRBV11-2
J gene: TRBJ1-5

CDR3 DNA: TGTGCCAGCAGTTATGACAGGGATCAGCCCCAGCATTTT
CDR3 protein: CASSYDRDQPQHF
D gene: TRBD1
clone size: many
V gene: TRBV6-5
J gene: TRBJ1-5

CDR3 DNA: TGTGCCAGCAGCTTACTCGGGACAGATCGCGATGGCTACACCTTC
CDR3 protein: CASSLLGTDRDGYTF
D gene: TRBD1
clone size: many
V gene: TRBV5-6
J gene: TRBJ1-2

CDR3 DNA: TGTGCCAGCAGCCAAGATCCAAAATGGGCGGGGGGTCACGCTGAGCAGTTCTTC
CDR3 protein: CASSQDPKWAGGHAEQFF
D gene: TRBD2
clone size: few
V gene: TRBV14
J gene: TRBJ2-1

CDR3 DNA: TGTGCCAGTAGTTTTGGGGGAATCAGGGGGCTTGACTATGGCTACACCTTC
CDR3 protein: CASSFGGIRGLDYGYTF
D gene: TRBD1
clone size: many
V gene: TRBV19
J gene: TRBJ1-2

CDR3 DNA: TGTGCCAGCAGCTTAGGAGCTAGCGGGACCCTCACAGATACGCAGTATTTT
CDR3 protein: CASSLGASGTLTDTQYF
D gene: TRBD2
clone size: few
V gene: TRBV11-2
J gene: TRBJ2-3

CDR3 DNA: TGTGCCATCAGTGTATACTCCTACGAGCAGTACTTC
CDR3 protein: CAISVYSYEQYF
D gene: .
clone size: .
V gene: TRBV10-3
J gene: TRBJ2-7

CDR3 DNA: TGTGCCAGCAGTTTGGACAGGGGCCTGGAGCAGTACTTC
CDR3 protein: CASSLDRGLEQYF
D gene: TRBD1
clone size: many
V gene: TRBV6-1
J gene: TRBJ2-7

CDR3 DNA: TGCGCCAGCAGCAAAGGGGACAGGGGGTCCACTGAAGCTTTCTTT
CDR3 protein: CASSKGDRGSTEAFF
D gene: TRBD1
clone size: many
V gene: TRBV4-1
J gene: TRBJ1-1

CDR3 DNA: TGTGCCAGCAGCTTAAGGGATTTTGGGGCCCTCCAGCCCCAGCATTTT
CDR3 protein: CASSLRDFGALQPQHF
D gene: .
clone size: many
V gene: TRBV7-2
J gene: TRBJ1-5

CDR3 DNA: TGTGCCAGCAGTTTGCCCAGCGGGGGGTACCCGCGTCCCTACGAGCAGTACTTC
CDR3 protein: CASSLPSGGYPRPYEQYF
D gene: TRBD2
clone size: many
V gene: TRBV28
J gene: TRBJ2-7

CDR3 DNA: TGTGCCAGTAGTATTAGCGGGGCGGTCTACGAGCAGTACTTC
CDR3 protein: CASSISGAVYEQYF
D gene: TRBD2
clone size: many
V gene: TRBV19
J gene: TRBJ2-7